These 23 T cell receptor beta chains were sequenced from one sample in a study of blood T cell repertoires in COVID-19. Profiled with immunoSEQ multiplex PCR; TCRdb holds only in-frame clones, not every one. The table lists 55,000 to 80,000 clones, roughly 82% of them singletons. The sample consisted of peripheral blood. These receptors came from a man of 80 years or more with active COVID-19.

This sequence joins TRBV7-2 and TRBJ2-2; TRBD2 aligns across 8 bases. V gave up 0 bases and J gave up 1 base; unmatched junction bases: 7. The CDR3 extends over 18 amino acids. CDR1 is SGHTA, CDR2 FQGNSA, per germline. The CDR3 region has the DNA TGTGCCAGCAGCTTAGCGCCTCAGGGACTAGTGAACACCGGGGAGCTGTTTTTT. It yields the protein CASSLAPQGLVNTGELFF.

This clone was counted only a few times. The rearrangement links TRBV7-9 to TRBJ2-1; 9 bases map to TRBD2. The CDR3 has 15 amino acids. V gave up 2 bases and J gave up 5 bases; unmatched junction bases: 4. Germline CDR1 SEHNR, CDR2 FQNEAQ (reference sequence). Written as DNA, the CDR3 is TGTGCCAGCAGCTTACCGTGGACTAGCGACAATGAGCAGTTCTTC. Protein product: CASSLPWTSDNEQFF.

This chain joins TRBV5-6 and TRBJ2-1; the match to TRBD1 covers 9 bases. This CDR3 contains 12 residues. Germline lookup yields CDR1 SGHDT and CDR2 YYEEEE. Germline trimming cut 1 base from V and 16 bases from J; bases unmatched to any gene: 6. This chain's CDR3 is CASSLTGGDSFF. CDR3 DNA: TGTGCCAGCAGCTTGACAGGGGGCGATTCTTTCTTC.

CDR3 protein: CASSLAGSRLAGEQFF. The CDR3 coding sequence is TGTGCCAGCAGCTTAGCCGGCAGTAGACTAGCGGGGGAGCAGTTCTTC. V and J are TRBV7-9 and TRBJ2-1, with TRBD2 matching 11 bases. V was pared by 0 bases and J by 10 bases, with 8 bases of the junction left unmatched. CDR3 length: 16 residues. Germline V gene sequence: CDR1 SEHNR, CDR2 FQNEAQ (reference sequence).

This chain joins TRBV6-6 and TRBJ1-5; 8 bases are shared with TRBD1. Trimming took 2 bases from V and 5 from J; bases not matched to a gene: 5. Per germline, CDR1 MNHNY and CDR2 SVGAGI (reference sequence). CDR3 length: 15 amino acids. The DNA for the CDR3 is TGTGCCAGCAGTTACGGACAGGGTGGTCATCAGCCCCAGCATTTT. This gives the protein CASSYGQGGHQPQHF.

The chain combines TRBV4-2 with TRBJ2-7; D not certain. The ends were cut back, 0 bases at V and 7 bases at J, with 10 bases in the middle. Germline CDR1 and CDR2: LGHNA and YNFKEQ. CDR3 size: 13 residues. CDR3 in DNA: TGTGCCAGCAGCCAAGATCTAACGAGGGAGCAGTACTTC. Translated: CASSQDLTREQYF.

The chain couples TRBV11-2 to TRBJ2-7, with D perhaps TRBD2 (6 bases). The CDR3 is 14 amino acids. Trimming took off 1 base at V and 5 bases at J, with 12 bases between the two ends. Germline CDR1 and CDR2: SGHAT and FQNNGV. CDR3 sequence: CASSLGGGVNEQYF. In DNA, the CDR3 is TGTGCCAGCAGCTTAGGTGGAGGGGTTAACGAGCAGTACTTC.

This rearrangement joins TRBV5-6 to TRBJ2-3, with 9 bases lining up with TRBD2. V was clipped by 3 bases and J by 4 bases; unmatched bases: 3. Germline assignment: CDR1 SGHDT and CDR2 YYEEEE. The CDR3 has 14 residues. CDR3 protein: CASSWTSVPDTQYF. The CDR3 nucleotides read TGTGCCAGCAGCTGGACTAGCGTGCCAGATACGCAGTATTTT.

This clone was counted at least ten times. The chain couples TRBV5-6 to TRBJ1-2; the D is unclear. In germline, CDR1 is SGHDT, CDR2 YYEEEE. CDR3 size: 15 residues. V lost 4 bases and J 4 bases, leaving 17 bases between the germline ends. CDR3 region: CASSPRQSGVYGYTF. The CDR3 DNA follows: TGTGCCAGCAGCCCTCGTCAATCAGGCGTCTATGGCTACACCTTC.

This chain uses TRBV24-1 with TRBJ2-2; 11 nucleotides line up with TRBD1. CDR1 is KGHDR, CDR2 SFDVKD, per germline. The CDR3 sequence is 16 residues long. Trimming cost V 0 bases and J 4 bases; bases outside gene matches: 0. The CDR3 nucleotides read TGTGCCACCAGTGATTTGGGGACAGGGGGCACCGGGGAGCTGTTTTTT. Translated: CATSDLGTGGTGELFF.

The chain recombines TRBV7-2 with TRBJ2-5; 12 nucleotides line up with TRBD2. CDR1 SGHTA and CDR2 FQGNSA come from the germline V gene. V shed 1 base, J shed 4 bases, and the junction held 7 bases outside the gene matches. This CDR3 has 17 residues. The CDR3 DNA follows: TGTGCCAGCAGCTTAGGATCGCTAGCGGGAGGGGGAGAGACCCAGTACTTC. This encodes CASSLGSLAGGGETQYF.

The rearrangement joins TRBV18 to TRBJ2-5; weak D call: TRBD1 (5 bases). The V and J ends lost 0 bases and 0 bases respectively, with 8 bases between them. This CDR3 contains 15 residues. Germline values: CDR1 KGHSH, CDR2 LQKENI. CDR3 protein: CASSPPAGYQETQYF. DNA for the CDR3: TGTGCCAGCTCACCACCGGCAGGGTACCAAGAGACCCAGTACTTC.

The sample holds a few counts of this clone. J is TRBJ2-7 and V is TRBV7-3; D is perhaps TRBD2 (6 bases). Germline V gives CDR1 SGHTA, CDR2 FQGTGA. V was trimmed by 2 bases and J by 1 base, leaving 15 bases between them. This CDR3 has 16 amino acids. The CDR3 region is CASSLLSGVGSYEQYF. CDR3 DNA: TGTGCCAGCAGCTTATTATCGGGAGTAGGTTCCTACGAGCAGTACTTC.

The chain's CDR3 is CASSQVGAGGPTDTQYF. Written as DNA, the CDR3 is TGTGCCAGCAGCCAAGTAGGAGCGGGAGGGCCAACAGATACGCAGTATTTT. This chain joins TRBV4-2 and TRBJ2-3; 10 nucleotides match TRBD2. CDR1 is LGHNA and CDR2 is YNFKEQ in the germline V gene. The CDR3 runs to 17 residues. The J segment lost 3 bases and the V segment lost 1 base, leaving 7 bases of the junction unmatched.

This chain joins TRBV3-1 (or the pseudogene TRBV3-2) and TRBJ1-5; 8 bases map to TRBD1. J lost 4 bases, V lost 0 bases, and 2 bases had no gene match. CDR1 LGHDT and CDR2 YNNKEL come from the germline V gene (reference sequence). The CDR3 is 15 residues long. The CDR3 sequence: CASSQDRGHNQPQHF. CDR3 in DNA: TGTGCCAGCAGCCAAGACAGGGGGCATAATCAGCCCCAGCATTTT.

The J gene is TRBJ2-2, the V gene TRBV9, with D uncertain. Trimming shortened V by 4 bases and J by 2 bases, and 15 bases separated the two germline ends. The CDR3 runs to 16 residues. Germline V CDR1 and CDR2: SGDLS, YYNGEE. The CDR3 sequence: CASSSSHGPNTGELFF. The CDR3 nucleotides are TGTGCCAGCAGCTCGAGCCACGGTCCTAACACCGGGGAGCTGTTTTTT.

The V call is TRBV28, the J call TRBJ1-6; 7 positions match TRBD1. V dropped 7 bases and J dropped 7; count of bases not matched to a gene: 10. The CDR3 spans 15 residues. CDR1 is MDHEN and CDR2 is SYDVKM in the germline V gene. The DNA of the CDR3 is TGTGCCAGCACCCAATCCCCCAGGGGGAATTCACCCCTCCACTTT. The encoded protein is CASTQSPRGNSPLHF.

The chain carries TRBV15 and TRBJ2-7, with D possibly matching TRBD1 (6 bases). Germline V gives CDR1 LNHNV, CDR2 YYDKDF (reference sequence). The CDR3 extends over 14 amino acids. The germline V and J ends were trimmed by 0 bases and 5 bases, with 11 bases remaining between them. CDR3 DNA sequence: TGTGCCACCAGCAGAGATACCAGGGGCCACGAGCAGTACTTC. Residues: CATSRDTRGHEQYF.

The V gene is TRBV5-1, the J gene TRBJ1-1; D perhaps matches TRBD1 (6 bases). Per the germline V gene, CDR1 is SGHRS and CDR2 is YFSETQ. This CDR3 is 16 amino acids long. Between the trimmed V and J ends, which lost 5 bases and 5 bases, there was a span of 22 bases. The CDR3 sequence is CASSYRLPQGGTEAFF. DNA for the CDR3: TGCGCCAGCAGTTATCGGTTACCACAGGGCGGGACTGAAGCTTTCTTT.

The J gene is TRBJ1-2, the V gene TRBV19; tentatively, D is TRBD1 (6 bases). The CDR3 has 13 residues. V lost 9 bases and J lost 5, with 16 bases in between. The germline gives CDR1 LNHDA, CDR2 SQIVND (reference sequence). In DNA form, the CDR3 reads TGTGCCAGCCAGGGGCGCACCACGTATGGCTACACCTTC. This codes for CASQGRTTYGYTF.

This clone was picked up one time. This chain joins TRBV18 and TRBJ1-1; the D gene is possibly TRBD1 (6 bases). Looked up from germline, CDR1 is KGHSH and CDR2 is LQKENI. The ends were cut back, 4 bases at V and 4 bases at J, with 10 bases in the middle. The CDR3 consists of 13 residues. For the CDR3, the DNA is TGTGCCAGCTCACGAGACAGGACCACTGAAGCTTTCTTT. Amino acids: CASSRDRTTEAFF.

V usage is TRBV30 and J usage is TRBJ2-1; unclear D gene. The length of the CDR3 is 13 residues. CDR1 is GTSNPN, CDR2 SVGIG, per germline (reference sequence). Trimming removed 0 bases at V and 6 bases at J, with 9 bases between. In nucleotides, the CDR3 is TGTGCCTGGAGTGTACAAGCGAGCAATGAGCAGTTCTTC. This gives the protein CAWSVQASNEQFF.

V usage is TRBV7-9 and J usage is TRBJ2-1; possible D gene TRBD1, 5 bases. The germline V gene has CDR1 SEHNR and CDR2 FQNEAQ (reference sequence). The CDR3 runs 13 residues. V dropped 1 base and J dropped 7 bases, with 8 bases sitting between them. The CDR3: CASSLGRQNEQFF. CDR3 coding DNA: TGTGCCAGCAGCTTAGGCCGACAGAATGAGCAGTTCTTC.